This is a list of T cell receptor beta chains from one sample in a study of OX40 agonist ivuxolimab in advanced cancers. Data came from immunoSEQ multiplex PCR; TCRdb stores just in-frame clones and leaves some out. The data hold tens of thousands of clones, with 85% to 95% observed a single time. The sample consisted of CD4+ or CD8+ T cells sorted from blood, taken in a trial of the OX40 agonist ivuxolimab. The receptors stem from an adult with an advanced solid tumor such as melanoma, head and neck, liver or kidney cancer. Both conserved end residues are part of each CDR3. Size is omitted from some rows. Given values are once, few, many or a class for expanded clones.

clone_size j_call v_call cdr3_aa
once TRBJ2-7 TRBV6-1 CASRAGHEQYF
. TRBJ1-4 TRBV2 CASQQTGTADEKLFF
once TRBJ1-5 TRBV9 CASSVGAGSQPQHF
. TRBJ2-3 TRBV5-8 CASSLGYQSTDTQYF
. TRBJ2-5 TRBV7-9 CASSPGQRPDTQYF
. TRBJ2-7 TRBV27 CASSLFGTADEQYF
. TRBJ2-1 TRBV9 CASSVFYETGDYNEQFF
. TRBJ1-2 TRBV19 CASTLGGELYGYTF
. TRBJ2-7 TRBV13 CASALRGRNYEQYF
. TRBJ2-1 TRBV11-2 CASSHDLPLYNEQFF
. TRBJ2-1 TRBV15 CATSRAGNEQFF
. TRBJ1-6 TRBV30 CAWTPGTANSPLHF
. TRBJ1-1 TRBV14 CASSQFGRTEAFF
once TRBJ2-5 TRBV4-3 CASSQEGQTQETQYF
. TRBJ2-4 TRBV11-1 CASSLSLEAGAKNIQYF
. TRBJ2-3 TRBV5-1 CASSLGLVGTDTQYF
. TRBJ2-1 TRBV28 CASSFARTDFEQFF
once TRBJ2-1 TRBV20-1 CSASNDDEQFF
. TRBJ1-5 TRBV27 CASSLPPQSFRCEDQPQHF
. TRBJ2-1 TRBV27 CASSFRGNEQFF
few TRBJ2-3 TRBV4-1 CASSQGRFETDTQYF
. TRBJ2-4 TRBV5-4 CASSAGGGAKNIQYF
. TRBJ1-2 TRBV27 CASSLTAEYGYTF
. TRBJ1-2 TRBV4-3 CASSHSSSGYYGYTF
. TRBJ2-1 TRBV2 CASSEWGRGSYNEQFF
. TRBJ2-2 TRBV7-9 CASRGFVNTGELFF
. TRBJ2-2 TRBV2 CASNVGTGELFF
. TRBJ1-1 TRBV19 CASSQDINTEAFF
. TRBJ2-5 TRBV28 CASNYRGGGIGQYF
. TRBJ2-7 TRBV4-3 CASSQAFDMYEQYF
. TRBJ2-3 TRBV9 CASSVSGRVTDTQYF
. TRBJ2-1 TRBV10-2 CASSERYEQFF